This TCR beta chain was recovered during a study of beta chain features in type 1 diabetes. The CDR3 is 12 amino acids. Trimming shortened V by 1 base and J by 7 bases, and 3 bases separated the two germline ends. Germline V gene sequence: CDR1 SGHKS, CDR2 YYEKEE (reference sequence). Study results and caveats: HLA influence on TCRB rearrangement stayed unresolved here. When Type 1 diabetes patients were examined, their TCRB CDR3s proved moderately but significantly shorter in all four CD4+ subsets.

A word on this clone: Its matching antigen is unknown.

The investigators reverse transcribed all of the isolated RNA, so they sequenced expressed TCRB transcripts. The table came from immunoSEQ multiplex PCR; TCRdb's copy has only in-frame clones and leaves some out. There are around 340,000 clones in the sample; about a tenth occur only once, and around 1% lies in the top ten. This chain uses TRBV5-5 with TRBJ1-6, with D hard to call. This TCR was recovered from a man aged 30 to 39 with type 1 diabetes. Source material: central memory CD4+ T cells from blood. The CDR3 nucleotides are TGTGCCAGCAGCTTGCGAAATTCACCCCTCCACTTT. The encoded protein is CASSLRNSPLHF. The whole variable domain, remainder taken from reference TRBV5-5 and TRBJ1-6, is DAGVTQSPTHLIKTRGQQVTLRCSPISGHKSVSWYQQVLGQGPQFIFQYYEKEERGRGNFPDRFSARQFPNYSSELNVNALLLGDSALYLCASSLRNSPLHFGNGTRLTVT.